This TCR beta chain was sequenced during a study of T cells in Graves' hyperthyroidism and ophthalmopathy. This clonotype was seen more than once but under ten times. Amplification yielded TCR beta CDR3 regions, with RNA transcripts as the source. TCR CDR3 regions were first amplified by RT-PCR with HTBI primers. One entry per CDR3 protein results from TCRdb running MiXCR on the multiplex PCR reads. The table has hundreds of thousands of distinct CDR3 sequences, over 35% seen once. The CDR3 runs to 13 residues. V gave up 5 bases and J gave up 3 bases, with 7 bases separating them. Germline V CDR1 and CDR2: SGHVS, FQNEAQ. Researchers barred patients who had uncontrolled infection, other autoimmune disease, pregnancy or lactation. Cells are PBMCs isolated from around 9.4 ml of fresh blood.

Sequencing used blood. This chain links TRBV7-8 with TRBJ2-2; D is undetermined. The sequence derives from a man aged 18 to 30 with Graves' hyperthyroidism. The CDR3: CASSDDYTGELFF. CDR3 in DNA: TGTGCCAGCAGCGATGACTACACCGGGGAGCTGTTTTTT.